Sequencing of this T cell receptor beta chain was carried out in a study of T cells in Graves' hyperthyroidism and ophthalmopathy. Germline V gene sequence: CDR1 MGHRA, CDR2 YSYEKL. With V trimmed by 0 bases and J by 3 bases, 4 bases remained unmatched. The CDR3 extends over 15 amino acids. RNA transcripts yielded amplified TCR beta CDR3 regions. The primer set for the first-round RT-PCR of the TCR CDR3 was HTBI. TCRdb recomputed calls from the multiplex PCR reads with MiXCR, one row per CDR3 protein. This table has 730,000 or so distinct CDR3 sequences, 18% appearing once. The sample consisted of blood. This TCR came from a woman aged 45 to 65 with Graves' hyperthyroidism that later progressed to Graves' ophthalmopathy. V and J are TRBV4-1 and TRBJ1-2; 7 nucleotides agree with TRBD1. CDR3 DNA sequence: TGCGCCAGCAGCCAAGATGCGACAGGGTACTATGGCTACACCTTC. It translates to CASSQDATGYYGYTF.